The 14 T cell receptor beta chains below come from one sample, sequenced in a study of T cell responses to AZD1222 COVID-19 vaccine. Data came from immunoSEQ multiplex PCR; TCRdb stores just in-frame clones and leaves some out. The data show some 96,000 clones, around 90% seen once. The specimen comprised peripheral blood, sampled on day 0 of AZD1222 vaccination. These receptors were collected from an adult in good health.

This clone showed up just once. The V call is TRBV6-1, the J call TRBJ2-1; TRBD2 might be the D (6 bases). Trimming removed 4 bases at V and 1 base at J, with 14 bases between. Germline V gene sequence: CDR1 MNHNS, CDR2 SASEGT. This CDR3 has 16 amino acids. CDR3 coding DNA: TGTGCCAGCAGTGTAGGGATTGGGGGGTCCTACAATGAGCAGTTCTTC. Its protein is CASSVGIGGSYNEQFF.

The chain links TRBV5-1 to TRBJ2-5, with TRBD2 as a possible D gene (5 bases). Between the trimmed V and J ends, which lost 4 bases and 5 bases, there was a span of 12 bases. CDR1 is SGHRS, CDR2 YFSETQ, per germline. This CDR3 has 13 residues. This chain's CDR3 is CASSPGTGETQYF. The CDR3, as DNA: TGCGCCAGCAGCCCCGGCACGGGGGAGACCCAGTACTTC. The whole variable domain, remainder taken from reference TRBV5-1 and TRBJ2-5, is KAGVTQTPRYLIKTRGQQVTLSCSPISGHRSVSWYQQTPGQGLQFLFEYFSETQRNKGNFPGRFSGRQFSNSRSEMNVSTLELGDSALYLCASSPGTGETQYFGPGTRLLVL.

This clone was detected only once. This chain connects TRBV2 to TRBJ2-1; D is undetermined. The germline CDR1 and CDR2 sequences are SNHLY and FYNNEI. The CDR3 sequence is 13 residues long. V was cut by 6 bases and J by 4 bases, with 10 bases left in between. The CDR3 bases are TGTGCCAGCAGCCCGGACCGGTACAATGAGCAGTTCTTC. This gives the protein CASSPDRYNEQFF.

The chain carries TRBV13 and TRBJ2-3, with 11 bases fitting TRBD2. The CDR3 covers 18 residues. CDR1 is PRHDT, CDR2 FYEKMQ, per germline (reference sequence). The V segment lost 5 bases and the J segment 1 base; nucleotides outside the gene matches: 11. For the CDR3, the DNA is TGTGCCAGCAGCCCGCCGGGGCTAGCGGGAGGTGGCACAGATACGCAGTATTTT. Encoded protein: CASSPPGLAGGGTDTQYF.

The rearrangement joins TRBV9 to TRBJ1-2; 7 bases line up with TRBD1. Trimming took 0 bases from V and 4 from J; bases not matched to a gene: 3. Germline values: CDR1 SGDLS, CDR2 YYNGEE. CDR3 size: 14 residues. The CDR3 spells CASSVDRGSYGYTF. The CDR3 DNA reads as TGTGCCAGCAGCGTAGACAGGGGATCCTATGGCTACACCTTC.

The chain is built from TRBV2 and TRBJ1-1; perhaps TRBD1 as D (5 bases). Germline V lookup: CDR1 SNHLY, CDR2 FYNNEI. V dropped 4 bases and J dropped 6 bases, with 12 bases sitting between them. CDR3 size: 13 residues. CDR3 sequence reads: CASSGQGSAEAFF. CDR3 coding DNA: TGTGCCAGCAGTGGGCAGGGATCCGCTGAAGCTTTCTTT. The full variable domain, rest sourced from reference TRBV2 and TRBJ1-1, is EPEVTQTPSHQVTQMGQEVILRCVPISNHLYFYWYRQILGQKVEFLVSFYNNEISEKSEIFDDQFSVERPDGSNFTLKIRSTKLEDSAMYFCASSGQGSAEAFFGQGTRLTVV.

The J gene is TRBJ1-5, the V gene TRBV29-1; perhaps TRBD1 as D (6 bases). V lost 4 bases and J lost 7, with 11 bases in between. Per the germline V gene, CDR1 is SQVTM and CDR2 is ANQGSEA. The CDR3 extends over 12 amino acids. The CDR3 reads CSVGAGGQPQHF. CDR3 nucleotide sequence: TGCAGCGTTGGGGCGGGGGGCCAGCCCCAGCATTTT.

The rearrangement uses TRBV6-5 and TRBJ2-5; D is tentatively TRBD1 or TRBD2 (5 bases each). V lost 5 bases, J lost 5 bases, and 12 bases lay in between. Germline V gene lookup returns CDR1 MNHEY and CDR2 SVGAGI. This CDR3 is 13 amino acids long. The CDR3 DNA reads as TGTGCCAGCAGTCGAGCAGAGGGGGAGACCCAGTACTTC. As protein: CASSRAEGETQYF.

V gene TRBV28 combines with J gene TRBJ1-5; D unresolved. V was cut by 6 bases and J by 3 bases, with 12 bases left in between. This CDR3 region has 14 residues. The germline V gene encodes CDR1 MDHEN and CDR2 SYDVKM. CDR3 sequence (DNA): TGTGCCAGCAGACACGCGCCACCCAATCAGCCCCAGCATTTT. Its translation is CASRHAPPNQPQHF.

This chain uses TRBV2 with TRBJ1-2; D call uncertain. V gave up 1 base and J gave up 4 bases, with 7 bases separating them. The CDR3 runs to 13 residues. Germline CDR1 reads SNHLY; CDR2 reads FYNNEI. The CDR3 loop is CASSEGLPYGYTF. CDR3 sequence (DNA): TGTGCCAGCAGTGAAGGCCTACCCTATGGCTACACCTTC.

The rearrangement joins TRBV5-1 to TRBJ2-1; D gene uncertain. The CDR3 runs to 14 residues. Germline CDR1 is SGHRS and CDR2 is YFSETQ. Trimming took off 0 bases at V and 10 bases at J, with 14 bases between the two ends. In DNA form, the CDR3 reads TGCGCCAGCAGCTTGGGAGGCACGGTGGAGGAGCAGTTCTTC. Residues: CASSLGGTVEEQFF.

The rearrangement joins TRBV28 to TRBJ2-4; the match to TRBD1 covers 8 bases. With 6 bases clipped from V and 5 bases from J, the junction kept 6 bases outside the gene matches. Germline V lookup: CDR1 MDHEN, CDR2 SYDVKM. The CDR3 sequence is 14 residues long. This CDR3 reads CASSDRGEENIQYF. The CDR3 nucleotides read TGTGCCAGCAGCGACAGGGGAGAAGAAAACATTCAGTACTTC.

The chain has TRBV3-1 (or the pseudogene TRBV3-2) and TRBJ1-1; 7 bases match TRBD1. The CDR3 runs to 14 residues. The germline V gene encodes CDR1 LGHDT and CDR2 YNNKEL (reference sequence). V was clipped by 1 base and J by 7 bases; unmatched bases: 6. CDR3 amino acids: CASSQVIQGFEAFF. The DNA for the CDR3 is TGTGCCAGCAGCCAAGTTATACAGGGGTTTGAAGCTTTCTTT.

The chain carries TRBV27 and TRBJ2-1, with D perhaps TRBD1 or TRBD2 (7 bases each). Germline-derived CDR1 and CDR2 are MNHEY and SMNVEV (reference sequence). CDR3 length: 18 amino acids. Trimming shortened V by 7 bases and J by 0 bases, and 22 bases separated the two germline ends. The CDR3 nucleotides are TGTGCCAGCATTGGGGGAGGGGGCCGGACGAGCTCCTACAATGAGCAGTTCTTC. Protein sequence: CASIGGGGRTSSYNEQFF.